Each of the 17 T cell receptor beta chains below was sequenced from the same sample in a study of long-term antiretroviral therapy in people with HIV. Survey-level resolution applied to immunoSEQ assay v3.0. Sequencing used immunoSEQ multiplex PCR; TCRdb keeps in-frame clones, though not all of them. The sample yields 48,000 or so clones, approximately 79% seen once. The sequences come from unsorted PBMCs, collected 0.8 years after starting antiretroviral therapy. These receptors all come from a woman between 18 and 29 years old with HIV.

The table lists this clone with a few counts. Here the CDR3 reads CASSPSILRYGYTF. The CDR3 DNA reads TGTGCCAGTAGCCCCAGTATCCTAAGGTATGGCTACACCTTC. The chain is built from TRBV19 and TRBJ1-2; unclear D gene. The V gene lost 6 bases and the J gene lost 5 bases, with 16 bases spanning the gap. There are 14 residues in the CDR3. CDR1 LNHDA and CDR2 SQIVND come from the germline V gene (reference sequence).

The V and J genes are TRBV10-3 and TRBJ2-3; 7 nucleotides match TRBD1. Unmatched junction bases numbered 7, after V lost 10 bases and J lost 0 bases. CDR1 and CDR2 from the germline V gene are ENHRY and SYGVKD. There are 14 residues in the CDR3. The CDR3 DNA is TGTGCCACTGAACAGGGGTCTAGCACAGATACGCAGTATTTT. It codes for CATEQGSSTDTQYF.

This chain connects TRBV7-8 to TRBJ1-3; D unclear. Trimming took off 3 bases at V and 2 bases at J, with 8 bases between the two ends. The CDR3 spans 14 residues. The germline V gene has CDR1 SGHVS and CDR2 FQNEAQ. CDR3 nucleotide sequence: TGTGCCAGCAGCTTGGTCGAGGCTGGAAACACCATATATTTT. Residues: CASSLVEAGNTIYF.

This clone was counted once. The rearrangement uses TRBV5-1 and TRBJ2-5, with 7 bases aligning to TRBD2. The V gene end was trimmed by 0 bases and the J gene end by 5 bases; junction bases not matched to a gene: 10. The length of the CDR3 is 16 residues. Germline V CDR1 and CDR2: SGHRS, YFSETQ. The CDR3 sequence: CASSLVAGVGRETQYF. CDR3 bases: TGCGCCAGCAGCTTGGTTGCGGGAGTAGGTAGGGAGACCCAGTACTTC. The full variable domain, completed using reference TRBV5-1 and TRBJ2-5, is KAGVTQTPRYLIKTRGQQVTLSCSPISGHRSVSWYQQTPGQGLQFLFEYFSETQRNKGNFPGRFSGRQFSNSRSEMNVSTLELGDSALYLCASSLVAGVGRETQYFGPGTRLLVL.

The J gene is TRBJ2-7, the V gene TRBV14; TRBD2 agrees at 7 bases. From germline, CDR1 is SGHDN and CDR2 FVKESK. V dropped 4 bases and J dropped 1; count of bases not matched to a gene: 10. CDR3 length equals 16 residues. The CDR3 coding sequence is TGTGCCAGCAGCCGGAATCTGGCGGGAGTTTCCTACGAGCAGTACTTC. It yields the protein CASSRNLAGVSYEQYF. Full variable domain (outside the CDR3, taken from reference TRBV14 and TRBJ2-7): EAGVTQFPSHSVIEKGQTVTLRCDPISGHDNLYWYRRVMGKEIKFLLHFVKESKQDESGMPNNRFLAERTGGTYSTLKVQPAELEDSGVYFCASSRNLAGVSYEQYFGPGTRLTVT.

The chain is built from TRBV5-6 and TRBJ2-2; D is unclear. This CDR3 comprises 15 residues. The germline gives CDR1 SGHDT, CDR2 YYEEEE. Trimming cost V 0 bases and J 7 bases, with 13 bases left between them. CDR3 nucleotide sequence: TGTGCCAGCAGCTTGGACCAGGAGTTCGGCGGGGAGCTGTTTTTT. It translates to CASSLDQEFGGELFF.

The CDR3 loop reads CSVEDRGAWYF. In DNA, the CDR3 is TGCAGCGTTGAAGATAGGGGAGCCTGGTACTTC. The J gene is TRBJ2-7, the V gene TRBV29-1; tentatively, D is TRBD1 or TRBD2 (5 bases each). The germline V gene encodes CDR1 SQVTM and CDR2 ANQGSEA. This CDR3 region has 11 residues. The V gene lost 0 bases and the J gene lost 12 bases, with 12 bases spanning the gap.

The chain combines TRBV27 with TRBJ2-2; D possibly matches TRBD1 or TRBD2 (6 bases each). V lost 3 bases and J lost 6, with 20 bases in between. CDR1 MNHEY and CDR2 SMNVEV come from the germline V gene (reference sequence). This CDR3 comprises 17 residues. CDR3 loop: CASSFHRRGANAGELFF. The DNA for the CDR3 is TGTGCCAGCAGTTTCCATCGGAGGGGGGCTAATGCCGGGGAGCTGTTTTTT.

The V and J genes are TRBV10-3 and TRBJ1-1, with 7 bases lining up with TRBD1. V lost 10 bases to trimming and J lost 8 bases; unmatched junction nucleotides: 10. The length of the CDR3 is 12 residues. Germline CDR1 and CDR2: ENHRY and SYGVKD. CDR3 nucleotide sequence: TGTGCCACAGAAGGGGGCGGGATGGAAGCTTTCTTT. Its protein product is CATEGGGMEAFF.

A single count supports this clone. The chain combines TRBV5-6 with TRBJ1-1; a weak D match, TRBD1 (6 bases). CDR3 length: 14 residues. V was cut by 1 base and J by 6 bases, with 13 bases left in between. The germline V gene has CDR1 SGHDT and CDR2 YYEEEE. The CDR3 sequence: CASSLTGLGAEAFF. The CDR3 nucleotides are TGTGCCAGCAGCTTGACAGGGTTGGGGGCTGAAGCTTTCTTT.

This clone has just a few counts. The V gene is TRBV27, the J gene TRBJ2-7; D call uncertain. V gave up 4 bases and J gave up 0 bases, with 13 bases separating them. This CDR3 spans 15 amino acids. Germline V gives CDR1 MNHEY, CDR2 SMNVEV (reference sequence). CDR3 DNA: TGTGCCAGCAGTTCACCCTTCCGGAACTCCTACGAGCAGTACTTC. This encodes CASSSPFRNSYEQYF.

The chain links TRBV4-1 to TRBJ2-1, with 9 bases matching TRBD2. The CDR3 is made up of 17 amino acids. Germline lookup yields CDR1 MGHRA and CDR2 YSYEKL. J was trimmed by 6 bases and V by 1 base; bases with no gene match: 10. CDR3 sequence reads: CASSQVYSPSGVNEQFF. The CDR3 nucleotides read TGCGCCAGCAGCCAAGTTTACTCCCCTAGCGGGGTCAATGAGCAGTTCTTC.

This clone was counted once. The V call is TRBV9, the J call TRBJ1-5; D might be TRBD1 (5 bases). The germline V gene has CDR1 SGDLS and CDR2 YYNGEE. The CDR3 spans 14 residues. The V gene lost 4 bases and the J gene lost 1 base, with 9 bases spanning the gap. DNA of the CDR3: TGTGCCAGCAGCTCCGGACAAAGCAATCAGCCCCAGCATTTT. Translating gives CASSSGQSNQPQHF.

V is TRBV7-3 and J is TRBJ2-1; possible D gene TRBD2, 5 bases. The length of the CDR3 is 16 residues. Germline V gives CDR1 SGHTA, CDR2 FQGTGA. Trimming took 1 base from V and 0 from J, leaving 10 bases between them. The CDR3 spells CASSLIAGFSYNEQFF. The CDR3 nucleotides read TGTGCCAGCAGCTTAATCGCGGGCTTCTCCTACAATGAGCAGTTCTTC.

This chain joins TRBV7-2 and TRBJ2-5, with D perhaps matching TRBD2 (7 bases). Germline CDR1 is SGHTA and CDR2 is FQGNSA. With 3 bases removed from V and 4 bases from J, the gap between germline ends came to 21 bases. The CDR3 length is 17 residues. Here the CDR3 reads CASSLAPPGGSGETQYF. CDR3 DNA sequence: TGTGCCAGCAGCTTGGCCCCTCCGGGGGGCTCGGGAGAGACCCAGTACTTC.

J is TRBJ2-6 and V is TRBV6-1, with unresolved D. V was clipped by 2 bases and J by 0 bases, with 8 bases between them. Germline assignment: CDR1 MNHNS and CDR2 SASEGT. CDR3 length equals 16 residues. The CDR3 sequence is CASSENYASGANVLTF. CDR3 nucleotide sequence: TGTGCCAGCAGTGAAAACTACGCCTCTGGGGCCAACGTCCTGACTTTC.

This chain uses TRBV11-2 with TRBJ1-6, with 7 bases fitting TRBD1. The CDR3 contains 13 residues. The J segment lost 7 bases and the V segment lost 5 bases, leaving 2 bases of the junction unmatched. The germline V gene has CDR1 SGHAT and CDR2 FQNNGV. The CDR3 DNA reads TGTGCCAGCAGCCACAGGGGAAATTCACCCCTCCACTTT. The encoded protein is CASSHRGNSPLHF.